Presented here are 13 T cell receptor beta chains from one specimen sequenced in a study of CD8+ T cells in alopecia areata. Specified treatment: oral pan-JAK inhibitor, 5-10 mg twice daily. Isolated RNA was reverse transcribed into cDNA used as the sequencing template. This table comes from immunoSEQ multiplex PCR, and its TCRdb copy is limited to in-frame clones, with some not included. The repertoire consists of 90,000 or so clones, with roughly 40% occurring once and the leading ten covering roughly 18%. The sequencing here drew on CD8+ T cells sorted from blood, taken at week 24, from a patient treated with tofacitinib. The receptors were gathered from a human donor with alopecia areata.

The chain is built from TRBV15 and TRBJ1-5; D remains ambiguous. The CDR3 runs to 15 residues. Trimming cost V 5 bases and J 5 bases, with 16 bases left between them. Germline loops: CDR1 LNHNV, CDR2 YYDKDF (reference sequence). CDR3 in amino acids: CATSGSLGPDQPQHF. In DNA form, the CDR3 reads TGTGCCACCAGCGGCTCTCTAGGACCAGATCAGCCCCAGCATTTT.

This clone was picked up a small number of times. J is TRBJ1-4 and V is TRBV7-8, with no clear D. Trimming took off 5 bases at V and 7 bases at J, with 14 bases between the two ends. CDR3 size: 14 residues. Germline assignment: CDR1 SGHVS and CDR2 FQNEAQ. The CDR3 DNA sequence: TGTGCCAGCAGCAGAGGCCTCGCGATTGAAAAACTGTTTTTT. Its translation is CASSRGLAIEKLFF.

This clone has just one count. The chain employs TRBV18 and TRBJ1-1, with D possibly being TRBD1 (5 bases). The CDR3 is 12 residues long. With 0 bases removed from V and 8 bases from J, the gap between germline ends came to 7 bases. Per the germline V gene, CDR1 is KGHSH and CDR2 is LQKENI. The CDR3 nucleotides are TGTGCCAGCTCACCACCGGGGGAGGAAGCTTTCTTT. It encodes CASSPPGEEAFF.

The table lists this clone with a few counts. The chain carries TRBV10-2 and TRBJ2-1, with D possibly TRBD2 on 6 matching bases. The CDR3 is made up of 15 amino acids. Germline lookup yields CDR1 WSHSY and CDR2 SAAADI. Trimming left V 10 bases short and J 2 bases short, with 18 bases between. CDR3 sequence: CATQIGSSTYNEQFF. The CDR3 DNA reads as TGCGCCACCCAGATCGGGAGTAGCACCTACAATGAGCAGTTCTTC.

The chain joins TRBV25-1 to TRBJ2-1; 10 bases match TRBD2. V lost 7 bases, J lost 7 bases, and 4 bases stayed unmatched. The CDR3 contains 13 residues. Germline V CDR1 and CDR2: MGHDK, SYGVNS. This CDR3 is CASTAGGPNEQFF. CDR3 nucleotide sequence: TGTGCCAGCACAGCGGGAGGGCCGAATGAGCAGTTCTTC.

The chain joins TRBV7-9 to TRBJ1-4, with 11 bases matching TRBD1. V shed 8 bases, J shed 5 bases, and the junction held 4 bases outside the gene matches. CDR3 length: 14 amino acids. Germline-derived CDR1 and CDR2 are SEHNR and FQNEAQ (reference sequence). The chain's CDR3 is CASLGTGGNEKLFF. CDR3 nucleotide sequence: TGTGCCAGCTTGGGGACAGGGGGAAATGAAAAACTGTTTTTT.

The rearrangement links TRBV15 to TRBJ2-2; possible D gene TRBD1, 5 bases. The ends were cut back, 7 bases at V and 4 bases at J, with 13 bases in the middle. The CDR3 runs 14 residues. Germline V gene lookup returns CDR1 LNHNV and CDR2 YYDKDF (reference sequence). The CDR3 sequence is CATNTGDSTGELFF. The CDR3 bases are TGTGCCACCAATACAGGAGACAGCACCGGGGAGCTGTTTTTT.

The V and J genes are TRBV10-2 and TRBJ2-7; TRBD2 matches at 11 bases. CDR3 length: 14 residues. Trimming at V came to 5 bases and at J to 5 bases, leaving 5 bases not matched to a gene. Germline CDR1 WSHSY, CDR2 SAAADI. Written as DNA, the CDR3 is TGCGCCAGCAGTTTACTAGCGGGAGAGGACGAGCAGTACTTC. Amino acid sequence: CASSLLAGEDEQYF.

This rearrangement joins TRBV11-2 to TRBJ2-3; D unclear. The CDR3 consists of 12 residues. V dropped 3 bases and J dropped 7 bases, with 8 bases sitting between them. Germline V gives CDR1 SGHAT, CDR2 FQNNGV. DNA of the CDR3: TGTGCCAGCAGCTTGGATGGGAATACGCAGTATTTT. Protein product: CASSLDGNTQYF.

The sample holds one count of this clone. The chain is built from TRBV6-1 and TRBJ2-2; 9 bases are shared with TRBD2. CDR1 is MNHNS, CDR2 SASEGT, per germline. CDR3 length equals 15 residues. With 5 bases clipped from V and 7 bases from J, the junction kept 8 bases outside the gene matches. CDR3 nucleotide sequence: TGTGCCAGCAGTTTGCGGGAGGGCCGAGGCGGGGAGCTGTTTTTT. Residues: CASSLREGRGGELFF.

The V gene is TRBV14, the J gene TRBJ2-2; no definite D call. V dropped 1 base and J dropped 4 bases, with 4 bases sitting between them. The CDR3 consists of 13 residues. Germline lookup yields CDR1 SGHDN and CDR2 FVKESK. This CDR3 is CASSQGLTGELFF. CDR3 coding DNA: TGTGCCAGCAGCCAAGGGCTCACCGGGGAGCTGTTTTTT.

The V gene is TRBV9, the J gene TRBJ2-5; D unresolved. Germline CDR1 is SGDLS and CDR2 is YYNGEE. V lost 4 bases and J lost 0, with 16 bases in between. The CDR3 has 16 amino acids. In DNA form, the CDR3 reads TGTGCCAGCAGCACCGATGGACGGGCCCACCAAGAGACCCAGTACTTC. Its translation is CASSTDGRAHQETQYF.

The chain combines TRBV7-9 with TRBJ2-7; D might be TRBD1 (5 bases). V was pared by 5 bases and J by 5 bases, with 13 bases between. This CDR3 is built from 13 residues. In germline, CDR1 is SEHNR, CDR2 FQNEAQ (reference sequence). CDR3 DNA sequence: TGTGCCAGCAGCGACGCAGGGTCAAACGAGCAGTACTTC. Translating gives CASSDAGSNEQYF.